The clone carrying this TCR beta chain was detected only a few times. What it binds is not known. The germline V gene has CDR1 SQVTM and CDR2 ANQGSEA. V was clipped by 2 bases and J by 3 bases; unmatched bases: 3. This CDR3 has 14 amino acids. Libraries were made from RNA as TCR cDNA, using a modified protocol. Study processing details: Per-library CDR3 reads ranged about 2 to 3.6 million; clonotypes, ~90,000 to ~550,000. Via MiXCR, TCRdb re-called the 5' RACE reads, giving one row per CDR3 protein. V and J calls and clone size were set by TCRdb, not the authors. The data contain fewer than 450,000 distinct CDR3 sequences, approximately 30% of them singletons. This sample is part of a study of identical twins' blood T cells. Overall study findings and caveats: Shared CDR3 clonotype counts tracked mainly the product of cloneset sizes.

Reared together, all three twin pairs probably met the same infectious agents and vaccines. V and J are TRBV29-1 and TRBJ2-2, with 7 bases fitting TRBD2. The sequencing input was PBMCs. The source is a woman between 18 and 55 years old in good health. The CDR3 reads CSVERRGYTGELFF. DNA of the CDR3: TGCAGCGTTGAAAGGCGGGGGTACACCGGGGAGCTGTTTTTT.